These 23 T cell receptor beta chains came from one sample sequenced in a study of T cell changes during pregnancy in multiple sclerosis. Some clones are missing from TCRdb's copy, which holds only in-frame ones; the method was immunoSEQ multiplex PCR. The sample includes 40,000 to 45,000 clones, about 91% of them seen just once. Here the sequenced sample was CD4+ T cells from peripheral blood mononuclear cells, taken in the first trimester of pregnancy. These receptors all stem from a female donor with multiple sclerosis, enrolled in a pregnancy study.

The V call is TRBV7-9, the J call TRBJ2-1, with 8 bases that match TRBD2. The CDR3 runs to 15 residues. J gave up 6 bases and V 5 bases, and 9 bases lay outside the gene matches. In germline, CDR1 is SEHNR, CDR2 FQNEAQ (reference sequence). Here the CDR3 DNA reads TGTGCCAGCAGCCTAGGGACTAGTCGTGTCAATGAGCAGTTCTTC. Its translation is CASSLGTSRVNEQFF.

The chain uses TRBV5-1 and TRBJ2-7; maybe TRBD1 (6 bases). The CDR3 loop spans 14 amino acids. Germline V CDR1 and CDR2: SGHRS, YFSETQ. V gave up 1 base and J gave up 1 base, with 9 bases separating them. CDR3 sequence (DNA): TGCGCCAGCAGCTTGCCTCAGGGGTCCTACGAGCAGTACTTC. Translation gives CASSLPQGSYEQYF.

The J gene is TRBJ2-6, the V gene TRBV4-2, with D unclear. V was cut by 2 bases and J by 2 bases, with 13 bases left in between. The CDR3 spans 17 residues. Per the germline V gene, CDR1 is LGHNA and CDR2 is YNFKEQ. CDR3 coding DNA: TGTGCCAGCAGCCAAATCAACAGTGGCGCTGGGGCCAACGTCCTGACTTTC. It translates to CASSQINSGAGANVLTF.

The chain carries TRBV2 and TRBJ1-4, with D possibly TRBD1 on 5 matching bases. Germline CDR1 SNHLY, CDR2 FYNNEI. The CDR3 is made up of 18 amino acids. V was clipped by 8 bases and J by 3 bases, with 25 bases between them. CDR3 in amino acids: CASRKNTGGREANEKLFF. The CDR3 DNA follows: TGTGCCAGCCGTAAAAACACTGGGGGGAGAGAGGCTAATGAAAAACTGTTTTTT. The whole variable domain, remainder taken from reference TRBV2 and TRBJ1-4, is EPEVTQTPSHQVTQMGQEVILRCVPISNHLYFYWYRQILGQKVEFLVSFYNNEISEKSEIFDDQFSVERPDGSNFTLKIRSTKLEDSAMYFCASRKNTGGREANEKLFFGSGTQLSVL.

This chain joins TRBV5-4 and TRBJ2-3, with 8 bases aligning to TRBD2. The CDR3 is 18 amino acids. The germline V gene encodes CDR1 SGHNT and CDR2 YYREEE (reference sequence). Trimming removed 0 bases from V and 0 bases from J; junction bases left unmatched: 9. The CDR3 DNA is TGTGCCAGCAGCTTGGTCCCGGGAGGGACTACTAGCACAGATACGCAGTATTTT. It yields the protein CASSLVPGGTTSTDTQYF.

The chain carries TRBV7-2 and TRBJ1-5, with TRBD1 matching 7 bases. Germline trimming cut 5 bases from V and 3 bases from J; bases unmatched to any gene: 7. CDR1 is SGHTA, CDR2 FQGNSA, per germline. CDR3 size: 15 residues. CDR3 in DNA: TGTGCCAGCAGCCCGGACAGGAGGCCCAATCAGCCCCAGCATTTT. Protein sequence: CASSPDRRPNQPQHF.

This clone was observed a single time. This chain uses TRBV11-2 with TRBJ2-1, with 13 nucleotides matching TRBD2. The CDR3 has 15 residues. CDR1 and CDR2 (germline): SGHAT, FQNNGV. The ends lost 1 base at V and 7 bases at J; junction bases unmatched: 1. The CDR3 DNA sequence: TGTGCCAGCAGCTTAGCACTAGCGGGAGGGAATGAGCAGTTCTTC. This sequence encodes CASSLALAGGNEQFF.

The genes are TRBV7-9 and TRBJ1-2; D is ambiguous. Germline CDR1 reads SEHNR; CDR2 reads FQNEAQ (reference sequence). This CDR3 is built from 13 residues. Between the trimmed V and J ends, which lost 3 bases and 10 bases, there was a span of 15 bases. The CDR3 is CASSLSGLGDYTF. DNA for the CDR3: TGTGCCAGCAGCTTGTCTGGCCTCGGAGACTACACCTTC.

This chain uses TRBV28 with TRBJ1-4; 10 bases line up with TRBD1. This CDR3 comprises 14 residues. CDR1 and CDR2 (germline): MDHEN, SYDVKM. V shed 5 bases, J shed 8 bases, and the junction held 5 bases outside the gene matches. In DNA form, the CDR3 reads TGTGCCAGCAGTCCGACAGGGGGCGGGGAAAAACTGTTTTTT. This encodes CASSPTGGGEKLFF.

The V gene is TRBV23-1, the J gene TRBJ2-7; 9 bases are a match to TRBD2. TRBV23-1 is identified as an open reading frame with a role that is uncertain. J was trimmed by 4 bases and V by 6 bases; bases with no gene match: 7. The CDR3 totals 14 residues. In DNA form, the CDR3 reads TGCGCCAGCAGAGAGACTAGCGGTATTTACGAGCAGTACTTC. Its translation is CASRETSGIYEQYF.

The rearrangement links TRBV7-9 to TRBJ1-1, with 7 nucleotides matching TRBD1. Germline CDR1 reads SEHNR; CDR2 reads FQNEAQ (reference sequence). V trimming: 5 bases; J trimming: 3 bases; junction bases outside the gene matches: 6. The CDR3 is 14 residues long. CDR3: CASSVRQGHTEAFF. The CDR3 nucleotides read TGTGCCAGCAGCGTTCGACAGGGACACACTGAAGCTTTCTTT.

The chain employs TRBV5-1 and TRBJ1-4; 8 nucleotides match TRBD1. Germline CDR1 SGHRS, CDR2 YFSETQ. The CDR3 covers 16 residues. J was trimmed by 7 bases and V by 0 bases; bases with no gene match: 8. CDR3 in DNA: TGCGCCAGCAGCTTGGGGCAGGGGGCGTTCCGTGAAAAACTGTTTTTT. Its protein product is CASSLGQGAFREKLFF. Complete variable domain (other parts from reference TRBV5-1 and TRBJ1-4): KAGVTQTPRYLIKTRGQQVTLSCSPISGHRSVSWYQQTPGQGLQFLFEYFSETQRNKGNFPGRFSGRQFSNSRSEMNVSTLELGDSALYLCASSLGQGAFREKLFFGSGTQLSVL.

The chain links TRBV5-1 to TRBJ1-1; 10 bases match TRBD1. Germline assignment: CDR1 SGHRS and CDR2 YFSETQ. The CDR3 totals 15 residues. V dropped 4 bases and J dropped 4; count of bases not matched to a gene: 7. The CDR3 here is CASSRQTGGGTEAFF. In DNA form, the CDR3 reads TGCGCCAGCAGCCGGCAGACAGGGGGCGGCACTGAAGCTTTCTTT. Together with reference TRBV5-1 and TRBJ1-1, the CDR3 gives the full variable domain: KAGVTQTPRYLIKTRGQQVTLSCSPISGHRSVSWYQQTPGQGLQFLFEYFSETQRNKGNFPGRFSGRQFSNSRSEMNVSTLELGDSALYLCASSRQTGGGTEAFFGQGTRLTVV.

The V gene is TRBV29-1, the J gene TRBJ2-2; 10 nucleotides agree with TRBD1. This CDR3 region has 15 residues. In germline, CDR1 is SQVTM, CDR2 ANQGSEA. The V gene end was trimmed by 6 bases and the J gene end by 3 bases; junction bases not matched to a gene: 7. The CDR3 loop is CSVLGGQGDTGELFF. Written as DNA, the CDR3 is TGCAGCGTCTTGGGTGGACAGGGGGACACCGGGGAGCTGTTTTTT.

This clone showed up just a few times. The rearrangement uses TRBV28 and TRBJ1-5, with 8 nucleotides matching TRBD1. CDR3 length: 14 residues. J lost 2 bases, V lost 4 bases, and 1 base had no gene match. Germline values: CDR1 MDHEN, CDR2 SYDVKM. The CDR3 sequence: CASSSGGGNQPQHF. The CDR3 nucleotides read TGTGCCAGCAGTTCAGGGGGCGGCAATCAGCCCCAGCATTTT.

This sequence joins TRBV11-2 and TRBJ1-2; possible D gene TRBD1, 5 bases. This CDR3 region has 12 residues. The germline V gene has CDR1 SGHAT and CDR2 FQNNGV. V gave up 6 bases and J gave up 8 bases, with 13 bases separating them. The CDR3 sequence: CASSDSRLGYTF. CDR3 nucleotides: TGTGCCAGCAGTGACAGCCGGCTGGGCTACACCTTC.

CDR3 sequence reads: CASSLAGGGSYNEQFF. CDR3 nucleotide sequence: TGTGCCAGCAGCTTAGCGGGAGGGGGTTCCTACAATGAGCAGTTCTTC. The rearrangement links TRBV7-8 to TRBJ2-1; weak D call: TRBD2 (7 bases). Germline-derived CDR1 and CDR2 are SGHVS and FQNEAQ. V lost 0 bases to trimming and J lost 1 base, with 10 bases between them. There are 16 residues in the CDR3.

J is TRBJ1-5 and V is TRBV19; D is undetermined. Germline V gene sequence: CDR1 LNHDA, CDR2 SQIVND (reference sequence). Trimming removed 10 bases at V and 2 bases at J, with 12 bases between. This CDR3 spans 13 amino acids. The chain's CDR3 is CATEGDRNQPQHF. CDR3 sequence (DNA): TGTGCCACCGAAGGAGATCGCAATCAGCCCCAGCATTTT.

This clone was recorded once. This rearrangement joins TRBV27 to TRBJ1-2; the match to TRBD1 covers 8 bases. The germline V gene has CDR1 MNHEY and CDR2 SMNVEV (reference sequence). The junction had 13 bases not matched to a gene; V was cut back by 8 bases and J by 8 bases. The CDR3 is 14 residues long. The CDR3 is CASGRQGRGSGYTF. The DNA for the CDR3 is TGTGCCAGCGGTCGACAGGGGAGGGGGAGCGGCTACACCTTC.

The chain combines TRBV2 with TRBJ1-4, with 8 positions matching TRBD1. Germline V lookup: CDR1 SNHLY, CDR2 FYNNEI. CDR3 length: 18 amino acids. Trimming took 4 bases from V and 3 from J; bases not matched to a gene: 13. For the CDR3, the DNA is TGTGCCAGCAGTGTCGTCCGTCCAGGGGGCGCGTCTAATGAAAAACTGTTTTTT. This codes for CASSVVRPGGASNEKLFF.

The gene calls are TRBV5-6 and TRBJ1-5, with 7 bases aligning to TRBD1. This CDR3 has 15 residues. The V and J ends lost 4 bases and 5 bases, in that order; junction bases with no gene match: 9. Germline-derived CDR1 and CDR2 are SGHDT and YYEEEE. CDR3 in amino acids: CASSLLTGADQPQHF. CDR3 in DNA: TGTGCCAGCAGCCTCCTAACAGGGGCGGATCAGCCCCAGCATTTT. The full variable domain, in which reference TRBV5-6 and TRBJ1-5 provide the parts outside the CDR3, is DAGVTQSPTHLIKTRGQQVTLRCSPKSGHDTVSWYQQALGQGPQFIFQYYEEEERQRGNFPDRFSGHQFPNYSSELNVNALLLGDSALYLCASSLLTGADQPQHFGDGTRLSIL.

The J gene is TRBJ2-2, the V gene TRBV7-9; possible D gene TRBD1, 6 bases. V lost 1 base, J lost 6 bases, and 9 bases lay in between. Germline loops: CDR1 SEHNR, CDR2 FQNEAQ (reference sequence). The CDR3 extends over 14 amino acids. CDR3 sequence: CASSLGGGSGELFF. In DNA form, the CDR3 reads TGTGCCAGCAGCTTAGGAGGGGGATCCGGGGAGCTGTTTTTT.

V usage is TRBV6-5 and J usage is TRBJ2-7, with TRBD1 matching 7 bases. Germline CDR1 reads MNHEY; CDR2 reads SVGAGI. The CDR3 is 15 amino acids. The trim removed 5 bases at V and 2 bases at J, leaving 9 bases unmatched. Here the CDR3 reads CASSKYRDRTYEQYF. The CDR3 nucleotides are TGTGCCAGCAGTAAATACCGGGACAGAACCTACGAGCAGTACTTC.